Listed below are T cell receptor beta chains from one sample, sequenced in a study of response to subunit inactivated influenza vaccine. In TCRdb, the RT-PCR reads were re-called with MiXCR into one record per CDR3 protein. The table shows 600,000 to 850,000 distinct CDR3 sequences, with about 14% occurring only once. The sequencing here drew on PBMCs from blood, taken approximately 15 days before vaccination. The source of these receptors is a man aged 45-60 years who received an inactivated influenza vaccine. CDR3s leave out the opening cysteine and the closing phenylalanine or tryptophan. The D gene is left open where the match is weak. Not every row has a clone size; where given, it reads once, few, many or a size class.

TRBD1	few	TRBJ2-7	TRBV5-1	ASSSPDRGFTEQY
NA	NA	TRBJ1-4	TRBV7-9	ASSTLTEKLF
NA	few	TRBJ2-7	TRBV9	ASSATGRGEQY
NA	NA	TRBJ2-2	TRBV10-3	AISESTASTGELF
NA	few	TRBJ2-7	TRBV4-1	ASRRAHGSSYEQY
TRBD2	many	TRBJ2-5	TRBV20-1	SARGLADQETQY
NA	NA	TRBJ1-2	TRBV6-5	ASSYSTENYGYT
NA	NA	TRBJ1-6	TRBV7-2	ASSFDSTSPLH
TRBD2	few	TRBJ2-7	TRBV5-6	ASSSGLAREQY
NA	few	TRBJ2-3	TRBV11-2	ASSLALLGGPESTDTQY
TRBD1	few	TRBJ2-7	TRBV2	ASSVGQGAGSYEQY
TRBD2	many	TRBJ2-3	TRBV5-6	ASSLRLAGGTDTQY
TRBD1	few	TRBJ1-5	TRBV6-2/TRBV6-3	ASTAGGRQPQH
TRBD1	NA	TRBJ2-5	TRBV12-3/TRBV12-4	ASAGQDRETQY
NA	NA	TRBJ1-5	TRBV7-8	ASTLGRTNQPQH
NA	NA	TRBJ1-6	TRBV11-2	ASSLSTTNSPLH
NA	few	TRBJ2-3	TRBV24-1	ATSDGTGNTDTQY
TRBD1	NA	TRBJ2-7	TRBV10-3	AIRAGTGAYEQY
NA	few	TRBJ1-2	TRBV18	ASSAAVANYGYT
TRBD2	NA	TRBJ2-7	TRBV4-3	ASSPGLAGVPYEQY
NA	NA	TRBJ2-3	TRBV5-1	ASTRSGDSADTQY
TRBD1	few	TRBJ1-4	TRBV18	ASSPPGQKNYEKLF
TRBD2	few	TRBJ2-1	TRBV5-1	ASSIGLAGAGEQF
TRBD1	few	TRBJ1-2	TRBV15	ATSSLDGTGGGDGYT
NA	few	TRBJ1-1	TRBV6-5	ASSYGEGNTEAF
NA	NA	TRBJ2-7	TRBV7-2	ASRVRAISYEQY
TRBD1	many	TRBJ2-7	TRBV5-1	ASSSTGVEQY